This T cell receptor (beta chain) was sequenced for a study of shared clonotypes between healthy human individuals. Study-level findings and limits: When naive CD4 clonotypes were compared across a handful of donors, approximately 4.9% were shared.

Positive CCR7 selection of CD45RO-negative cells yielded the naive CD8 cells, and terminally differentiated effector memory CD45RA+ cells were excluded. Worth noting for this clone: Its antigen is not known.

Method: immunoSEQ multiplex PCR; TCRdb's copy keeps in-frame clones and lacks some. The sample shows approximately 1.9 million clones, around 93% of them seen only once. Germline-derived CDR1 and CDR2 are LNHDA and SQIVND (reference sequence). V dropped 5 bases and J dropped 1; count of bases not matched to a gene: 6. This CDR3 comprises 15 residues. The sequenced material came from naive CD8+ T cells from PBMCs. The chain couples TRBV19 to TRBJ1-1, with 8 bases that match TRBD1. This receptor was obtained from a man between 18 and 35 years old in good health. Some clones in this sample may be carry-over from other donors' samples. This CDR3 is CASSAGGIGNTEAFF. The CDR3 nucleotides read TGTGCCAGTAGTGCAGGGGGCATCGGGAACACTGAAGCTTTCTTT. Based on the CDR3 plus reference TRBV19 and TRBJ1-1, the full variable domain is DGGITQSPKYLFRKEGQNVTLSCEQNLNHDAMYWYRQDPGQGLRLIYYSQIVNDFQKGDIAEGYSVSREKKESFPLTVTSAQKNPTAFYLCASSAGGIGNTEAFFGQGTRLTVV.